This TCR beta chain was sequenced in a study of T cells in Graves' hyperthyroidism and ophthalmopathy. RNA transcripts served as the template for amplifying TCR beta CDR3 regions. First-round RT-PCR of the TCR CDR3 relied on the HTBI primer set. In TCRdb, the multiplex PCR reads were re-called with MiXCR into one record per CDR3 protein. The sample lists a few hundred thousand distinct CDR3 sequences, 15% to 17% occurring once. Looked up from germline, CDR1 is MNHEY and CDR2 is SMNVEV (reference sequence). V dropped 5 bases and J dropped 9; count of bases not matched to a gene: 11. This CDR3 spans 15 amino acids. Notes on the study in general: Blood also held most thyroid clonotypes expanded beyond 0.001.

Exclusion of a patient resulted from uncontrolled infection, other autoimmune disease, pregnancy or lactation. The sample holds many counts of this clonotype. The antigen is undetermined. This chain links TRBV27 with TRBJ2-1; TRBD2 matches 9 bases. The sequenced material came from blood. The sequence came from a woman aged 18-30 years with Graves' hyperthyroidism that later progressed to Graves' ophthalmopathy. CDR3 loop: CASSTLAGETGEQFF. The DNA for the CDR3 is TGTGCCAGCAGTACTTTAGCGGGAGAAACGGGTGAGCAGTTCTTC.